This TCR beta chain was identified during a study of beta chain features in type 1 diabetes. Study outcomes and limitations: The study found moderately but significantly shorter TCRB CDR3s in all four CD4+ subsets of Type 1 diabetes patients. The question of HLA type influencing TCRB rearrangement was one that remained unresolved here.

Every isolated RNA sample was fully reverse transcribed, so sequencing captured expressed TCRB transcripts. Clones were read by immunoSEQ multiplex PCR, and TCRdb kept only the in-frame ones, dropping some. Among tens of thousands of clones listed, about half were seen once. In the case of this clone: Antigen unknown.

With V trimmed by 8 bases and J by 4 bases, 5 bases remained unmatched. Germline CDR1 is ENHRY and CDR2 is SYGVKD. The CDR3 runs to 13 residues. V gene TRBV10-3 combines with J gene TRBJ2-7; 10 bases fit TRBD1. This TCR was sampled from a woman aged 18-35 years in good health. The source material was central memory CD4+ T cells from blood. The CDR3 is CAISPGQGYEQYF. In DNA, the CDR3 is TGTGCCATCTCCCCGGGACAGGGGTACGAGCAGTACTTC.